This T cell receptor (beta chain) comes out of a study of blood T cell repertoires in COVID-19. Study-level information: Samples representing acute and convalescent COVID-19 were sourced from the United States, Italy and Spain. Sample material is recorded as cDNA or gDNA derived from T cells, B-cell-depleted T cells, or PBMCs.

In the original processing: Amplified reference gene primers provided the basis for estimating nucleated cell counts. Profiled with immunoSEQ multiplex PCR; TCRdb holds only in-frame clones, not every one. Clone size and V and J calls were adopted from that table, with D and trimming inferred from the DNA. The data contain tens of thousands of clones, roughly 85% of them seen just once; the ten biggest clones take up roughly 2%. The CDR3 has 12 residues. The V gene's germline CDR1 is ENHRY and CDR2 SYGVKD. The V and J ends lost 1 base and 7 bases respectively, with 7 bases between them. This sequence was found in a man aged 25 to 40 with acute or convalescent COVID-19. The sequencing sample was made of peripheral blood. The V gene is TRBV10-3, the J gene TRBJ1-1; D gene unclear. The CDR3 DNA reads TGTGCCATCAGTGAGTACCAGATTGAAGCTTTCTTT. Amino acid sequence: CAISEYQIEAFF.